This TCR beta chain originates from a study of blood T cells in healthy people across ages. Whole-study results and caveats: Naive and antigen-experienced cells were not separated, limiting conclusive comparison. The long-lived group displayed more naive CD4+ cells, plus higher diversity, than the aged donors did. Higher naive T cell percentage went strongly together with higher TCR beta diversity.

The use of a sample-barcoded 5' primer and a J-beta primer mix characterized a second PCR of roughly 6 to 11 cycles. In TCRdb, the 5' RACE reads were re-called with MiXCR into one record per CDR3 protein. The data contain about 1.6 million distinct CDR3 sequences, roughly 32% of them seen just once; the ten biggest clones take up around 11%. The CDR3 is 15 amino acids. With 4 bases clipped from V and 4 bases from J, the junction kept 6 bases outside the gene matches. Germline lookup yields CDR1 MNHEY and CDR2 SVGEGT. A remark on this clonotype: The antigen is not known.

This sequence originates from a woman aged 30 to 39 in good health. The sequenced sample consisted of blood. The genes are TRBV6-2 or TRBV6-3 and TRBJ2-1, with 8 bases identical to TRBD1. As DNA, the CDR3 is TGTGCCAGCAGTTCCCTGGACAGGGCTTACAATGAGCAGTTCTTC. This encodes CASSSLDRAYNEQFF.